The following is a T cell receptor beta chain sequence with its context. The data originate from a study of OX40 agonist ivuxolimab in advanced cancers. Germline CDR1 is SGHTA and CDR2 is FQGNSA. Trimming removed 5 bases at V and 9 bases at J, with 11 bases between. The length of the CDR3 is 12 residues. Sequenced by immunoSEQ multiplex PCR; TCRdb stores in-frame clones only, minus some. The sample gives 29,000 or so clones, 80% to 95% of which show up once; about a tenth is in the top ten. The rearrangement links TRBV7-2 to TRBJ1-5, with a possible D match to TRBD1 (6 bases). The sample here was CD4+ or CD8+ T cells sorted from blood, taken in a trial of the OX40 agonist ivuxolimab. This receptor was identified in an adult with an advanced solid tumor such as melanoma, head and neck, liver or kidney cancer. The CDR3 spells CASSTPGAPQHF. The DNA of the CDR3 is TGTGCCAGCAGCACCCCAGGGGCGCCCCAGCATTTT.